The rows below give T cell receptor beta chains drawn from one sample of a study of T-cell reconstitution after alpha-beta-depleted transplantation in children. TCRdb re-called the PCR reads with MiXCR, one entry per CDR3 protein. The repertoire consists of 40,000 to 60,000 distinct CDR3 sequences, with about 9.3% occurring once and the leading ten covering 27%. The sequencing used PBMCs, mostly from graft donor cells, collected 60 days after TCRalphabeta/CD19-depleted stem cell transplant. These receptors came from a male patient under 10 years old who had a stem cell transplant for chronic granulomatous disease, so the T cells may come from the graft donor. Both conserved end residues are part of each CDR3. Size values are once, few and many counts, or a class for expanded clones, and some rows have none.

size: .; length: 14; J: TRBJ2-3; V: TRBV27; CDR3: CASSYRGLGSTQYF
size: few; length: 15; J: TRBJ1-2; V: TRBV20-1; CDR3: CSAREPGEANYGYTF
size: .; length: 14; J: TRBJ2-7; V: TRBV18; CDR3: CASSPRQGRYEQYF
size: many; length: 14; J: TRBJ2-7; V: TRBV6-5; CDR3: CASSYPGRSYEQYF
size: many; length: 12; J: TRBJ1-2; V: TRBV10-3; CDR3: CAIAQGNYGYTF
size: many; length: 14; J: TRBJ2-1; V: TRBV25-1; CDR3: CASSLPGPDNEQFF
size: few; length: 16; J: TRBJ2-1; V: TRBV30; CDR3: CAWKEGLAGLRNEQFF
size: few; length: 14; J: TRBJ1-2; V: TRBV20-1; CDR3: CSAGRVGGHYGYTF
size: many; length: 13; J: TRBJ2-7; V: TRBV29-1; CDR3: CSVGPRGQAEQYF
size: .; length: 18; J: TRBJ2-5; V: TRBV27; CDR3: CASSLGVSGSRIRETQYF
size: many; length: 15; J: TRBJ2-7; V: TRBV18; CDR3: CASSQPGQGAFEQYF
size: many; length: 14; J: TRBJ2-7; V: TRBV28; CDR3: CASRSGGTGYEQYF
size: .; length: 15; J: TRBJ2-7; V: TRBV27; CDR3: CARGLGAGGPYEQYF
size: few; length: 14; J: TRBJ1-5; V: TRBV12-5; CDR3: CASADRLNNQPQHF
size: many; length: 13; J: TRBJ1-5; V: TRBV29-1; CDR3: CSVEGGRGQPQHF
size: .; length: 17; J: TRBJ1-1; V: TRBV7-8; CDR3: CASSLNVFGPLGTEAFF
size: .; length: 14; J: TRBJ2-5; V: TRBV20-1; CDR3: CSARTGGAQETQYF
size: many; length: 11; J: TRBJ2-7; V: TRBV20-1; CDR3: CSAQGPYEQYF
size: many; length: 14; J: TRBJ1-2; V: TRBV20-1; CDR3: CSARDEQGWSGYTF
size: many; length: 13; J: TRBJ2-5; V: TRBV29-1; CDR3: CSVEDRAPETQYF
size: many; length: 13; J: TRBJ2-7; V: TRBV28; CDR3: CASTGSPIYEQYF
size: .; length: 16; J: TRBJ1-2; V: TRBV6-5; CDR3: CASSYEPSQRGYGYTF
size: few; length: 12; J: TRBJ2-1; V: TRBV20-1; CDR3: CSARIGDTEWVF
size: many; length: 14; J: TRBJ2-1; V: TRBV15; CDR3: CATSRDRGVNEQFF
size: few; length: 15; J: TRBJ2-5; V: TRBV20-1; CDR3: CSARETSGSWETQYF
size: many; length: 14; J: TRBJ2-7; V: TRBV10-2; CDR3: CASTGADRGYEQYF
size: many; length: 12; J: TRBJ2-5; V: TRBV29-1; CDR3: CSVGNRQETQYF
size: many; length: 14; J: TRBJ2-1; V: TRBV14; CDR3: CASSSRDRGNEQFF
size: .; length: 16; J: TRBJ2-1; V: TRBV27; CDR3: CASSFLATGSRGEQFF
size: .; length: 10; J: TRBJ2-7; V: TRBV27; CDR3: CASSLGEQYF
size: .; length: 18; J: TRBJ2-1; V: TRBV4-3; CDR3: CASSQEWVAGWYNNEQFF
size: many; length: 16; J: TRBJ2-3; V: TRBV6-1; CDR3: CASKTGLAGNTDTQYF
size: many; length: 15; J: TRBJ2-3; V: TRBV5-1; CDR3: CASSLDGTGGDTQYF
size: many; length: 13; J: TRBJ1-1; V: TRBV7-2; CDR3: CASSLGYRTEAFF
size: many; length: 16; J: TRBJ2-5; V: TRBV10-3; CDR3: CAISGIAGGPEETQYF
size: .; length: 16; J: TRBJ1-2; V: TRBV9; CDR3: CASSVSHRPGGYGYTF
size: many; length: 12; J: TRBJ1-5; V: TRBV20-1; CDR3: CSAQNTNQPQHF
size: .; length: 12; J: TRBJ1-2; V: TRBV20-1; CDR3: CSAARENYGYTF
size: many; length: 15; J: TRBJ2-7; V: TRBV7-9; CDR3: CASSFRDRDKYEQYF
size: many; length: 12; J: TRBJ2-7; V: TRBV7-9; CDR3: CASTIGLGEQYF
size: many; length: 16; J: TRBJ2-1; V: TRBV5-6; CDR3: CASSLVTSGFYNEQFF
size: few; length: 14; J: TRBJ1-1; V: TRBV13; CDR3: CASSLVSPGTEAFF
size: many; length: 14; J: TRBJ2-1; V: TRBV6-2/TRBV6-3; CDR3: CASSYSRPGLAEFF
size: many; length: 17; J: TRBJ2-1; V: TRBV5-1; CDR3: CASSLIGQAGLGNEQFF